This T cell receptor (beta chain) was captured in a study of shared clonotypes between healthy human individuals. Regarding the study as a whole: Clonotype sharing among donors was thought likely to change with sequencing depth.

Details on this clone: Antigen specificity is unknown.

V was pared by 10 bases and J by 0 bases, with 16 bases between. CDR1 is SNHLY, CDR2 FYNNEI, per germline. The CDR3 is 14 residues long. Authors' analysis steps: ImmunoSEQ output lacked quality scores and full-length reads, limiting matched filtering. Assay: immunoSEQ multiplex PCR; the TCRdb copy retains only in-frame clones and omits some. From that table come the V and J calls and clone size; the DNA was used to work out D and trimming. This repertoire shows some 2.4 million clones, 80% to 95% found once; its top ten account for 0.35% to 0.45%. CD4+ cell separation produced CD45RA+ naive and CD45RA-negative memory subsets.

The clonotype comes from a man between 18 and 29 years old in good health. Some clones in this sample may be carry-over from other donors' samples. The sample taken for sequencing was naive CD4+ T cells from PBMCs. Documented subset: CD45RA+ positively selected. The V call is TRBV2, the J call TRBJ2-7; possible D gene TRBD1, 7 bases. Here the CDR3 reads CATRRRDSSYEQYF. DNA for the CDR3: TGTGCCACACGGAGGAGGGACAGCTCCTACGAGCAGTACTTC. Combining the CDR3 with reference TRBV2 and TRBJ2-7 gives the whole variable domain EPEVTQTPSHQVTQMGQEVILRCVPISNHLYFYWYRQILGQKVEFLVSFYNNEISEKSEIFDDQFSVERPDGSNFTLKIRSTKLEDSAMYFCATRRRDSSYEQYFGPGTRLTVT.